One sample yielded the 23 T cell receptor beta chains listed below, sequenced in a study of healthy donors' naive CD4 and CD8 T cells. Each TCR library used around 0.5 ug of total RNA and a linear amplification protocol. TCRdb redid the calling of the reads with MiXCR, one entry per CDR3 protein. In the table there are about 180,000 distinct CDR3 sequences, around 80% of which are singletons. The sequenced material came from naive CD4+ and CD8+ T cells sorted from blood, pooled from several donors. These receptors originate from a pool of human donors in good health; the sample pools cells from several healthy donors.

This clonotype was recorded once. The chain employs TRBV20-1 and TRBJ1-6; a possible D gene is TRBD1 (5 bases). This CDR3 is built from 16 residues. Per germline, CDR1 DFQATT and CDR2 SNEGSKA (reference sequence). With 2 bases removed from V and 5 bases from J, the gap between germline ends came to 16 bases. This CDR3 reads CSARLDTGPNNSPLHF. DNA of the CDR3: TGCAGTGCTAGATTGGACACAGGACCTAATAATTCACCCCTCCACTTT.

The chain joins TRBV27 to TRBJ2-2, with D uncertain. Germline V gene data show CDR1 as MNHEY and CDR2 as SMNVEV (reference sequence). V was pared by 0 bases and J by 5 bases, with 7 bases between. This CDR3 comprises 14 residues. The CDR3 DNA follows: TGTGCCAGCAGTTTATCGACTTCGACCGGGGAGCTGTTTTTT. Its protein product is CASSLSTSTGELFF.

The rearrangement uses TRBV2 and TRBJ2-5; no definite D call. Germline V gene data show CDR1 as SNHLY and CDR2 as FYNNEI. The CDR3 covers 13 residues. V was trimmed by 11 bases and J by 5 bases, leaving 18 bases between them. CDR3 coding DNA: TGTGCCCGTTCGACCGCCGGCCGGGAGACCCAGTACTTC. This gives the protein CARSTAGRETQYF.

This clonotype was recorded once. The chain uses TRBV4-1 and TRBJ1-2; D may be TRBD1 (6 bases). The CDR3 is made up of 16 amino acids. Germline CDR1 and CDR2: MGHRA and YSYEKL. With 0 bases removed from V and 8 bases from J, the gap between germline ends came to 19 bases. The CDR3 sequence is CASSQDSGQGKSGYTF. For the CDR3, the DNA is TGCGCCAGCAGCCAAGACAGTGGCCAGGGGAAATCGGGCTACACCTTC.

This rearrangement joins TRBV29-1 to TRBJ2-5; the D gene could be TRBD1 or TRBD2 (5 bases each). This CDR3 is 13 amino acids long. Deletions cut 7 bases from V and 1 base from J, with 13 bases between. Germline CDR1 is SQVTM and CDR2 is ANQGSEA. As DNA, the CDR3 is TGCAGCGGGACCGGGACGGGCCAAGAGACCCAGTACTTC. This gives the protein CSGTGTGQETQYF.

The chain uses TRBV27 and TRBJ2-5; possibly TRBD2 for D (5 bases). Germline V gene data show CDR1 as MNHEY and CDR2 as SMNVEV (reference sequence). CDR3 length equals 13 residues. V lost 4 bases and J 5 bases, leaving 11 bases between the germline ends. CDR3 residues: CASSSRTLETQYF. DNA of the CDR3: TGTGCCAGCAGTTCGAGGACTTTGGAGACCCAGTACTTC.

The V call is TRBV29-1, the J call TRBJ2-2; D might be TRBD1 or TRBD2, each matching 5 bases. The CDR3 has 14 residues. The V end was cut by 3 bases, the J end by 2 bases, with 10 bases between. CDR1 is SQVTM, CDR2 ANQGSEA, per germline. CDR3 in DNA: TGCAGCGTTGAGGGGACCCTTAACACCGGGGAGCTGTTTTTT. Protein: CSVEGTLNTGELFF.

The gene calls are TRBV29-1 and TRBJ2-4, with 7 nucleotides matching TRBD1. V dropped 6 bases and J dropped 6; count of bases not matched to a gene: 5. CDR3 length: 12 residues. CDR1 and CDR2 (germline): SQVTM, ANQGSEA. The CDR3 is CSVRTGRNIQYF. CDR3 nucleotide sequence: TGCAGCGTCCGGACAGGTAGAAACATTCAGTACTTC.

The chain uses TRBV6-2 or TRBV6-3 and TRBJ2-1, with D perhaps matching TRBD2 (5 bases). The V end was cut by 7 bases, the J end by 14 bases, with 18 bases between. Germline-derived CDR1 and CDR2 are MNHEY and SVGEGT. CDR3 size: 12 residues. CDR3 sequence reads: CASTDRRGLEFF. Written as DNA, the CDR3 is TGTGCCAGCACCGATCGCCGAGGACTGGAGTTCTTC.

This clonotype showed up just a few times. The genes are TRBV2 and TRBJ1-1, with D maybe TRBD1 (5 bases). Trimming cost V 9 bases and J 0 bases, with 8 bases left between them. CDR1 is SNHLY and CDR2 is FYNNEI in the germline V gene. CDR3 length: 12 amino acids. CDR3 loop: CARRQMNTEAFF. The CDR3 bases are TGTGCCAGGAGACAGATGAACACTGAAGCTTTCTTT.

This clonotype was recorded only once. The gene calls are TRBV6-5 and TRBJ2-1; 11 nucleotides line up with TRBD2. Trimming took 2 bases from V and 6 from J; bases not matched to a gene: 3. Germline loops: CDR1 MNHEY, CDR2 SVGAGI. The length of the CDR3 is 15 residues. Here the CDR3 reads CASSYTSGRLNEQFF. The CDR3 region has the DNA TGTGCCAGCAGTTACACTAGCGGGAGACTCAATGAGCAGTTCTTC.

The chain links TRBV7-8 to TRBJ2-7; 8 nucleotides agree with TRBD1. This CDR3 is built from 16 residues. Germline-derived CDR1 and CDR2 are SGHVS and FQNEAQ. V lost 1 base, J lost 4 bases, and 9 bases stayed unmatched. The CDR3 is CASSLGGGRGLYEQYF. The CDR3 nucleotides read TGTGCCAGCAGCTTAGGTGGAGGCAGGGGGCTATACGAGCAGTACTTC.

The chain joins TRBV7-9 to TRBJ2-7; tentative D call: TRBD2 (5 bases). CDR3 length: 14 amino acids. The germline V and J ends were trimmed by 1 base and 5 bases, with 12 bases remaining between them. CDR1 and CDR2 from the germline V gene are SEHNR and FQNEAQ (reference sequence). CDR3 coding DNA: TGTGCCAGCAGCTTAGGAGGGTTGCTCGACGAGCAGTACTTC. It yields the protein CASSLGGLLDEQYF.

The CDR3 DNA reads TGCAGCGTTGCCCATCGGGACAGGGGCTACGAGCAGTACTTC. Protein sequence: CSVAHRDRGYEQYF. This chain links TRBV29-1 with TRBJ2-7; 10 bases line up with TRBD1. Unmatched junction bases numbered 6, after V lost 4 bases and J lost 3 bases. The CDR3 covers 14 residues. Per the germline V gene, CDR1 is SQVTM and CDR2 is ANQGSEA.

The chain is built from TRBV19 and TRBJ2-5; D is uncertain. Trimming left V 6 bases short and J 5 bases short, with 13 bases between. The CDR3 covers 13 residues. Germline V gene data show CDR1 as LNHDA and CDR2 as SQIVND (reference sequence). The CDR3, as DNA: TGTGCCAGTAGATCTTGGACCGACGAGACCCAGTACTTC. This encodes CASRSWTDETQYF.

The chain couples TRBV29-1 to TRBJ2-3, with 8 bases matching TRBD1. Germline V CDR1 and CDR2: SQVTM, ANQGSEA. This CDR3 region has 15 residues. V shed 6 bases, J shed 3 bases, and the junction held 11 bases outside the gene matches. Here the CDR3 DNA reads TGCAGCGTCGGAAAGTCAGGGGGCCGGACAGATACGCAGTATTTT. It specifies CSVGKSGGRTDTQYF.

V and J are TRBV29-1 and TRBJ1-1; D remains ambiguous. V dropped 5 bases and J dropped 2 bases, with 12 bases sitting between them. This CDR3 contains 13 residues. Per germline, CDR1 SQVTM and CDR2 ANQGSEA. CDR3 sequence reads: CSVSPDLNTEAFF. The CDR3 DNA sequence: TGCAGCGTTAGTCCAGACCTCAACACTGAAGCTTTCTTT.

This clonotype was seen a handful of times. This chain connects TRBV6-2 or TRBV6-3 to TRBJ1-1, with 8 bases fitting TRBD1. The V gene's germline CDR1 is MNHEY and CDR2 SVGEGT. The CDR3 has 17 amino acids. V lost 5 bases to trimming and J lost 4 bases; unmatched junction nucleotides: 15. CDR3 DNA: TGTGCCAGCAGTGACCCTCGGACAGGGCAGGGTGGCACTGAAGCTTTCTTT. Translated, it gives CASSDPRTGQGGTEAFF.

The chain couples TRBV6-2 or TRBV6-3 to TRBJ2-1; D is unresolved. Germline V gene lookup returns CDR1 MNHEY and CDR2 SVGEGT. V was cut by 5 bases and J by 4 bases, with 9 bases left in between. CDR3 length: 13 residues. As DNA, the CDR3 is TGTGCCAGCAGTCACGGGCCTTACAATGAGCAGTTCTTC. Translating it yields CASSHGPYNEQFF.

This rearrangement joins TRBV6-2 or TRBV6-3 to TRBJ2-5; D is unresolved. The ends were cut back, 2 bases at V and 4 bases at J, with 8 bases in the middle. Germline CDR1 reads MNHEY; CDR2 reads SVGEGT. The CDR3 runs 13 residues. CDR3 amino acids: CASSYRSGETQYF. CDR3 DNA: TGTGCCAGCAGTTACCGATCCGGAGAGACCCAGTACTTC.

This chain joins TRBV6-5 and TRBJ1-5; D perhaps matches TRBD1 (6 bases). This CDR3 spans 13 amino acids. Trimming stripped 4 bases from V and 12 bases from J, with 16 bases between. Germline V gives CDR1 MNHEY, CDR2 SVGAGI. As DNA, the CDR3 is TGTGCCAGCAGTTCAGGGGAAGTTTATGTCCAGCATTTT. This gives the protein CASSSGEVYVQHF.

The table lists this clonotype with a count of one. This rearrangement joins TRBV20-1 to TRBJ1-2; 10 bases are shared with TRBD1. V was pared by 6 bases and J by 3 bases, with 7 bases of the junction left unmatched. The CDR3 is 14 amino acids. Germline CDR1 reads DFQATT; CDR2 reads SNEGSKA (reference sequence). The CDR3 bases are TGCAGTGCGCCGGGACAGGGGACATACTATGGCTACACCTTC. Translated, it gives CSAPGQGTYYGYTF.

This rearrangement joins TRBV6-6 to TRBJ2-1; TRBD2 agrees at 9 bases. Germline V gene data show CDR1 as MNHNY and CDR2 as SVGAGI (reference sequence). The CDR3 runs 16 residues. V lost 0 bases and J lost 6; bases outside the gene matches: 6. CDR3 amino acids: CASSYSSLAGINEQFF. The CDR3 nucleotides are TGTGCCAGCAGTTACTCTTCCCTAGCGGGGATCAATGAGCAGTTCTTC.